This TCR beta chain was sequenced during a study of T cell responses to AZD1222 COVID-19 vaccine. As concerns this clone: Its specificity is not known.

Overall study results and limits: Compared with day 0, the breadth and depth of the Spike-specific TCR repertoire rose significantly after two doses of AZD1222. Repertoire sampling occurred only after the peak T cell response.

The table came from immunoSEQ multiplex PCR; TCRdb's copy has only in-frame clones and leaves some out. The sample holds roughly 110,000 clones, 91% seen once. Per germline, CDR1 SGDLS and CDR2 YYNGEE. V was trimmed by 0 bases and J by 2 bases, leaving 15 bases between them. The CDR3 spans 16 residues. The clonotype was recovered from an adult in good health. The sequences come from peripheral blood, collected on day 0 of AZD1222 vaccination. The chain joins TRBV9 to TRBJ2-7; D remains unclear. The CDR3 bases are TGTGCCAGCAGCGTAGGCCGCTCCATGAGGCCCTACGAGCAGTACTTC. Protein sequence: CASSVGRSMRPYEQYF.